This entry is about one T cell receptor beta chain. This specimen belongs to a study of blood T cell repertoires in COVID-19. The CDR3 spans 14 residues. V lost 7 bases and J 3 bases, leaving 18 bases between the germline ends. CDR1 and CDR2 (germline): SQVTM, ANQGSEA. Sequenced by immunoSEQ multiplex PCR; TCRdb stores in-frame clones only, minus some. The sample records around 470,000 clones, about 90% being singletons. Sequencing was performed on PBMCs or T cells enriched from blood (not recorded which). This sequence was found in a man younger than 35 who had recovered from COVID-19. This chain joins TRBV29-1 and TRBJ1-1; possible D gene TRBD1, 5 bases. The DNA of the CDR3 is TGCAGCGCCAAGCCCTCGGGGGGACACACTGAAGCTTTCTTT. This codes for CSAKPSGGHTEAFF.